A selection of T cell receptor beta chains follows, all from one sample in a study of cytomegalovirus exposure and HLA in healthy donors. Here immunoSEQ multiplex PCR was the method, and the copy in TCRdb shows in-frame clones only, minus some. Of 200,000 to 250,000 clones detected, over 65% appear once; the ten largest clones hold around 5.6%. Sequencing was carried out using PBMCs. The receptor source for this set is a woman younger than 35 in good health and CMV-seronegative. Both conserved end residues are part of each CDR3. The D gene is left open where the match is weak. Rows may omit the clone size; those that give it use once, few, many or a size class.

. once TRBJ1-4 TRBV30 CAWTRPGRLFEKLFF TGTGCCTGGACTCGCCCGGGCCGCCTTTTTGAAAAACTGTTTTTT
. . TRBJ2-5 TRBV18 CASSPQGQETQYF TGTGCCAGCTCACCACAGGGCCAAGAGACCCAGTACTTC
TRBD1 . TRBJ1-5 TRBV6-1 CASKGNDRGPQHF TGTGCCAGCAAAGGAAATGACAGGGGGCCCCAGCATTTT
TRBD1 . TRBJ1-1 TRBV9 CASSALGQGVTEAFF TGTGCCAGCAGCGCCCTGGGACAGGGAGTGACTGAAGCTTTCTTT
. . TRBJ1-5 TRBV7-9 CASSFQGSNQPQHF TGTGCCAGCAGCTTTCAGGGGAGCAATCAGCCCCAGCATTTT
TRBD2 . TRBJ2-3 TRBV19 CASSTSGAADTQYF TGTGCCAGTAGTACTAGCGGGGCTGCCGATACGCAGTATTTT
. . TRBJ2-2 TRBV2 CASRDGTGELFF TGTGCCAGCAGGGACGGCACCGGGGAGCTGTTTTTT
. . TRBJ2-6 TRBV19 CASRRGPGANVLTF TGTGCCAGCAGGAGGGGGCCTGGGGCCAACGTCCTGACTTTC
. once TRBJ2-7 TRBV2 CASSEAEGQIYEQYF TGTGCCAGCAGTGAAGCGGAGGGACAAATCTACGAGCAGTACTTC
. . TRBJ2-2 TRBV30 CAWNPGSHTGELFF TGTGCCTGGAACCCCGGGAGCCACACCGGGGAGCTGTTTTTT
. . TRBJ2-7 TRBV7-2 CASSSGTRYEQYF TGTGCCAGCAGCTCCGGGACAAGATACGAGCAGTACTTC
TRBD2 once TRBJ2-1 TRBV9 CASSVRSGSSYNEQFF TGTGCCAGCAGCGTCAGAAGCGGGAGCTCCTACAATGAGCAGTTCTTC
. many TRBJ2-7 TRBV19 CASTHAHNSYEQYF TGTGCCAGTACCCACGCGCACAACTCCTACGAGCAGTACTTC
TRBD2 . TRBJ2-1 TRBV4-1 CASSLAGGLYNEQFF TGCGCCAGCAGCCTTGCGGGGGGGCTTTACAATGAGCAGTTCTTC
TRBD1 . TRBJ2-7 TRBV6-5 CASRPGQGREQYF TGTGCCAGCCGCCCGGGACAGGGTCGCGAGCAGTACTTC
TRBD2 . TRBJ2-1 TRBV7-6 CASSLAIASGGAQQFF TGTGCCAGCAGCTTAGCGATTGCTAGCGGGGGGGCCCAGCAGTTCTTC
. . TRBJ1-1 TRBV15 CATSSNLFGENTEAFF TGTGCCACCAGCAGTAATCTGTTCGGGGAGAACACTGAAGCTTTCTTT
TRBD2 . TRBJ2-1 TRBV2 CASTLSGRTGGEQFF TGTGCCAGCACCCTCAGCGGGAGGACAGGCGGTGAGCAGTTCTTC
TRBD1 . TRBJ2-7 TRBV5-1 CASSRDRGVDEQYF TGCGCCAGCAGCAGGGACAGGGGAGTCGACGAGCAGTACTTC
. once TRBJ2-5 TRBV5-1 CASSFRGGGNQETQYF TGCGCCAGCAGCTTCCGAGGGGGGGGAAATCAAGAGACCCAGTACTTC
TRBD1 . TRBJ2-5 TRBV25-1 CASSEWSGGEETQYF TGTGCCAGCAGTGAGTGGTCAGGGGGCGAAGAGACCCAGTACTTC
TRBD1 . TRBJ1-2 TRBV9 CASSASGQGVYGYTF TGTGCCAGCAGCGCTTCCGGACAGGGGGTCTATGGCTACACCTTC
TRBD2 once TRBJ2-5 TRBV4-2 CASSQGNERGGQETQYF TGTGCCAGCAGCCAAGGAAATGAGCGGGGGGGCCAAGAGACCCAGTACTTC
TRBD1 . TRBJ1-4 TRBV27 CASSFSMTGTRDEKLFF TGTGCCAGCAGTTTCTCTATGACAGGGACGAGGGATGAAAAACTGTTTTTT
. . TRBJ2-7 TRBV10-3 CAISEIQGPYEQYF TGTGCCATCAGTGAGATTCAAGGGCCCTACGAGCAGTACTTC
. . TRBJ2-7 TRBV5-4 CASSLVGSAYEQYF TGTGCCAGCAGCTTGGTGGGGAGCGCCTACGAGCAGTACTTC
. . TRBJ2-2 TRBV6-1 CASSEVWDGELFF TGTGCCAGCAGTGAAGTCTGGGACGGGGAGCTGTTTTTT
TRBD2 . TRBJ2-1 TRBV29-1 CSVEGGGAYDEQFF TGCAGCGTTGAAGGCGGGGGGGCCTATGATGAGCAGTTCTTC
TRBD2 . TRBJ2-1 TRBV10-1 CASSEVGLAGEQFF TGCGCCAGCAGTGAAGTTGGACTAGCCGGTGAGCAGTTCTTC
TRBD1 . TRBJ2-2 TRBV19 CASSIPPRGQGNTGELFF TGTGCCAGTAGTATCCCCCCTCGAGGACAGGGGAACACCGGGGAGCTGTTTTTT
TRBD1 . TRBJ1-2 TRBV5-1 CASSFDREGYTF TGCGCCAGCAGCTTTGACAGGGAAGGCTACACCTTC
TRBD1 . TRBJ2-7 TRBV9 CASSPRQGNYEQYF TGTGCCAGCAGCCCCCGACAGGGAAACTACGAGCAGTACTTC
TRBD1 few TRBJ2-1 TRBV30 CAWWTGRSEQFF TGTGCCTGGTGGACAGGTCGAAGTGAGCAGTTCTTC
. once TRBJ2-3 TRBV5-5 CASSLTFTSTDTQYF TGTGCCAGCAGCTTGACATTCACTAGCACAGATACGCAGTATTTT
. . TRBJ2-1 TRBV7-9 CASSLGEQFF TGTGCCAGCAGCTTAGGCGAGCAGTTCTTC
. . TRBJ1-5 TRBV2 CASRPGRGRQPQHF TGTGCCAGCAGACCCGGGCGGGGTCGTCAGCCCCAGCATTTT
. . TRBJ1-1 TRBV4-1 CASSRPQRNTEAFF TGCGCCAGCAGCCGACCCCAGAGGAACACTGAAGCTTTCTTT
. . TRBJ1-4 TRBV5-1 CASSLTGTENEKLFF TGCGCCAGCAGCTTGACCGGGACTGAAAATGAAAAACTGTTTTTT
TRBD2 . TRBJ2-7 TRBV27 CASSLSPLLAGVGEQYF TGTGCCAGCAGTTTATCCCCGCTACTAGCGGGAGTGGGCGAGCAGTACTTC